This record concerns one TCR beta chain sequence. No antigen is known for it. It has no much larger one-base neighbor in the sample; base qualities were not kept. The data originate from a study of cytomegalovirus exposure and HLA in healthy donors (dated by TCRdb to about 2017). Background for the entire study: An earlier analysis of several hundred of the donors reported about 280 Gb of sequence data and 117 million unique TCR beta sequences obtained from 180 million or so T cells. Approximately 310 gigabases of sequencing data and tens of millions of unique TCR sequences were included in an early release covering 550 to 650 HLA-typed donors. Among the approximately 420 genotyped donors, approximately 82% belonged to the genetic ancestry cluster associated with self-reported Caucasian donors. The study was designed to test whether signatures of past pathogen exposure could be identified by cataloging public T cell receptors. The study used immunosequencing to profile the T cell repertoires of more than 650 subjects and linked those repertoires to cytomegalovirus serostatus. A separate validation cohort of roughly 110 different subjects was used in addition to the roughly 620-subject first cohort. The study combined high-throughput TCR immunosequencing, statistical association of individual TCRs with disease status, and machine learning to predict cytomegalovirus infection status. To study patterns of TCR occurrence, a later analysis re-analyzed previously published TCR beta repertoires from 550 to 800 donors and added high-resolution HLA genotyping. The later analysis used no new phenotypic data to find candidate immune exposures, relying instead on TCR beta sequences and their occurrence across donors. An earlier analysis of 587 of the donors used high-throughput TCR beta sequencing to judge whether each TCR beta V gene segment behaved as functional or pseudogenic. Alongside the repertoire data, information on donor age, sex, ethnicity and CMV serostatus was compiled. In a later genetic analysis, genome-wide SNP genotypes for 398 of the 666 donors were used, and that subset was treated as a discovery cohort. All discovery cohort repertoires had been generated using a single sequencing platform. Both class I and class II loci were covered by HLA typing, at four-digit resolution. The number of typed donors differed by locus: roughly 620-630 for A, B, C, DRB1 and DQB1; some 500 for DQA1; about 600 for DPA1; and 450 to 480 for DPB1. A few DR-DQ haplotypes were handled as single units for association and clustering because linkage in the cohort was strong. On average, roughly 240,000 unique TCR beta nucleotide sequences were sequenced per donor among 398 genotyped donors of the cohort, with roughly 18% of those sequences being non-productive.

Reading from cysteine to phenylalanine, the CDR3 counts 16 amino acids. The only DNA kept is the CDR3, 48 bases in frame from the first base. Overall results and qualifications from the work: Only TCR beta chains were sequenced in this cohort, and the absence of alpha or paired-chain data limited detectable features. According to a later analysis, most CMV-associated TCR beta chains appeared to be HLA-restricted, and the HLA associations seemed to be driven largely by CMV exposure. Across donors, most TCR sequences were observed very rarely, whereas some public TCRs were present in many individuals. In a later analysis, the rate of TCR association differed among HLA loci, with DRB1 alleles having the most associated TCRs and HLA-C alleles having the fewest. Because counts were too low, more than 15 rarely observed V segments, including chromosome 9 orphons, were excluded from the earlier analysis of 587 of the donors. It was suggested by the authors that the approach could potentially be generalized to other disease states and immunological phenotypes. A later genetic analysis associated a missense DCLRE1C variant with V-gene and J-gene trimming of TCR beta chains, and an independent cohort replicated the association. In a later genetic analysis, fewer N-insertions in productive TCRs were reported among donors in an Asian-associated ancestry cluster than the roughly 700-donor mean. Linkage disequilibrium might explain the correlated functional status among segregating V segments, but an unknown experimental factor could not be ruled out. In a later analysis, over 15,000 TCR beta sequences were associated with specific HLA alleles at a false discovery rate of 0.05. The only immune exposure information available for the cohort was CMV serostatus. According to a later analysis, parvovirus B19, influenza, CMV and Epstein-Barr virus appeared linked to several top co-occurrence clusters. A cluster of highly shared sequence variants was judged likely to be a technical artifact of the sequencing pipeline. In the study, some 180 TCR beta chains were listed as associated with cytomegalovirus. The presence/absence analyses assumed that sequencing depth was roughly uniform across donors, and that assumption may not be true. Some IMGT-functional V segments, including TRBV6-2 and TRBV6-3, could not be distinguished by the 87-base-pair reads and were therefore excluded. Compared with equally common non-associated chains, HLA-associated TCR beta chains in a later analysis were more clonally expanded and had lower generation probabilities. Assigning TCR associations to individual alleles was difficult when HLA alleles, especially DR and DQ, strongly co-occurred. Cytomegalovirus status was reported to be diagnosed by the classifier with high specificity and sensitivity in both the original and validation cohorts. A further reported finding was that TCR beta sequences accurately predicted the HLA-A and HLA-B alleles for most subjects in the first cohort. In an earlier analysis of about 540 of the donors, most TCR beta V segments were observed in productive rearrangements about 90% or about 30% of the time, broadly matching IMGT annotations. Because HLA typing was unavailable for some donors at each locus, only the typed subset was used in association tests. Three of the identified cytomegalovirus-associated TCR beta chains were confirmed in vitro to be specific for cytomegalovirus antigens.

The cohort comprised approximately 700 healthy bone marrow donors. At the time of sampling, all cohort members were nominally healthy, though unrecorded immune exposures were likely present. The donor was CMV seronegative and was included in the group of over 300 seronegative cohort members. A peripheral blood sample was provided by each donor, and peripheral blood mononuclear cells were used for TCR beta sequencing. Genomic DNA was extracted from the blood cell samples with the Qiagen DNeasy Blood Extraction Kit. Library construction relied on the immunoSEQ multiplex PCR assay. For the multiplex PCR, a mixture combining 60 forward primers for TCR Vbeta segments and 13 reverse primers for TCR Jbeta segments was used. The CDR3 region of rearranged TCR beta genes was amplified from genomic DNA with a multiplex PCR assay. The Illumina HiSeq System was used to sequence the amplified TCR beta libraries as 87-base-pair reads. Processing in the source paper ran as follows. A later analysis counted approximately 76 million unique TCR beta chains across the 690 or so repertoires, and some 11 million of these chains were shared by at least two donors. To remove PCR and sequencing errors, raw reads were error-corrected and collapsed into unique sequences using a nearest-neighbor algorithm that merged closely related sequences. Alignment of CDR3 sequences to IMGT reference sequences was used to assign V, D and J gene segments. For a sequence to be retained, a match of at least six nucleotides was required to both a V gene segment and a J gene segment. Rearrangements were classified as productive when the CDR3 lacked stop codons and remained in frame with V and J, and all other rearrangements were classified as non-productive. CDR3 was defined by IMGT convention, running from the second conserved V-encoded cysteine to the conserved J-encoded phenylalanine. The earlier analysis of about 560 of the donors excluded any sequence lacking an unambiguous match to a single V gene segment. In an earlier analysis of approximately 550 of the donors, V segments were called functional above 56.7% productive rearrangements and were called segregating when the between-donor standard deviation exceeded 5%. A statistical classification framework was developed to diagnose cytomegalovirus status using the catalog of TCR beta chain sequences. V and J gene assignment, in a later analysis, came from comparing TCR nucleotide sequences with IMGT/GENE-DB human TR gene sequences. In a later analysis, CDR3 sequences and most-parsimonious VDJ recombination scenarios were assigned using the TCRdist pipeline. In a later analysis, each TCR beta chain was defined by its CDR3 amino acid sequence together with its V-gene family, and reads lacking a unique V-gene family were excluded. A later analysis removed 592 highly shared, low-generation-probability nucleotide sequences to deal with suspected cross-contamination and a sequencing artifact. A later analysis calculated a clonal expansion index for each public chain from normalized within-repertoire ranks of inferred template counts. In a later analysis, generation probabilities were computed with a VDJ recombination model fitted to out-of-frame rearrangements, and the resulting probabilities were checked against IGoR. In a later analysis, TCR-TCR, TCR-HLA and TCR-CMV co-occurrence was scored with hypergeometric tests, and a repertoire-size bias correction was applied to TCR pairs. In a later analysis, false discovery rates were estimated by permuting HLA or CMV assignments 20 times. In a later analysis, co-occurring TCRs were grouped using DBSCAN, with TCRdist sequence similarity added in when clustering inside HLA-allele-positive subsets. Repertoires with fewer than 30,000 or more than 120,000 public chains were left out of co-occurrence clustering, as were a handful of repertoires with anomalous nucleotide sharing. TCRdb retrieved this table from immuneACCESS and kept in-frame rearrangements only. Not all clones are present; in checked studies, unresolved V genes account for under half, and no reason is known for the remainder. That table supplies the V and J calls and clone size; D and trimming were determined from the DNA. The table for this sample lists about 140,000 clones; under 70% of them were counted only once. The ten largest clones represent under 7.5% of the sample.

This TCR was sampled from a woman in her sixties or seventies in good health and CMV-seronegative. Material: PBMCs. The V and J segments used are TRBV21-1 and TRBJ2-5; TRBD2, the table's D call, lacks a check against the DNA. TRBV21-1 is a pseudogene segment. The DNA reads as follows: TGTGCCAGCAGCAAAAGAAACTCTGCTCGACAAGAGACCCAGTACTTC. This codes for CASSKRNSARQETQYF.